A selection of T cell receptor beta chains follows, all from one sample in a study of regulatory and conventional T cells in RAG deficiency. Assay used: immunoSEQ multiplex PCR; TCRdb lists only in-frame clones, some missing. The sample lists around 29,000 clones, around 90% occurring once. Another study also made use of these data, one on regulatory T cells.

Source material: Tregs sorted from blood. Receptor source: a human donor in good health. Each CDR3 is given with its conserved first and last residue. The D gene is left open where the match is weak. Size is stated for part of the rows, as once, few or many counts, or as a class when the clone is expanded.

>TRBV11-2|NA|TRBJ1-5|NA
TGTGCCAGCAGCCTGGAGCCGAGCAATCAGCCCCAGCATTTT
CASSLEPSNQPQHF
>TRBV11-2|NA|TRBJ1-2|few
TGTGCCAGCAGCTTAGGTTCGTCGATCAGGGGCTACACCTTC
CASSLGSSIRGYTF
>TRBV7-2|NA|TRBJ2-2|NA
TGTGCCAGCAGCTTCGGGGGTCCGCCGAACACCGGGGAGCTGTTTTTT
CASSFGGPPNTGELFF
>TRBV30|NA|TRBJ1-5|NA
TGTGCCTGGAGTGTCTTTCCGCATTTGAGCCCCCAGCATTTT
CAWSVFPHLSPQHF
>TRBV5-6|NA|TRBJ1-1|NA
TGTGCCAGCAGCTTAATGGGGGACGTCCGAACAGGTGAAGCTTTCTTT
CASSLMGDVRTGEAFF
>TRBV9|TRBD1|TRBJ1-2|NA
TGTGCCAGCAGGACAGAAAACCGGGACAGGGCTAACTATGGCTACACCTTC
CASRTENRDRANYGYTF
>TRBV5-4|NA|TRBJ2-1|NA
TGTGCCAGCAGCAGATACAATGAGCAGTTCTTC
CASSRYNEQFF
>TRBV9|NA|TRBJ2-5|NA
TGTGCCAGCAGCGTAGGTGGAGGGTTCTGGAGAGAGACCCAGTACTTC
CASSVGGGFWRETQYF
>TRBV4-1|TRBD1|TRBJ1-3|once
TGCGCCAGCAGCCAGAACCAGGGGGACACCATATATTTT
CASSQNQGDTIYF
>TRBV9|NA|TRBJ1-2|NA
TGTGCCAGCAGCGTGATATTGGGGGGCCGTGGCTACACCTTC
CASSVILGGRGYTF
>TRBV11-2|NA|TRBJ2-2|NA
TGTGCCAGCAGCTACCGTATCTATGGCACCGGGGAGCTGTTTTTT
CASSYRIYGTGELFF
>TRBV7-2|NA|TRBJ1-5|NA
TGTGCCAGCAGCTTAGAAGGGTATCAGCCCCAGCATTTT
CASSLEGYQPQHF
>TRBV19|NA|TRBJ1-2|NA
TGTGCCAGTAGTATAAGTTGGGCCGGCGGCTACACCTTC
CASSISWAGGYTF
>TRBV5-1|NA|TRBJ1-2|NA
TGCGCCAGCAGCACGGGGGCATCTGTTGGCTACACCTTC
CASSTGASVGYTF
>TRBV7-9|NA|TRBJ1-6|once
TGTGCCAGCAGCTCCCGACAGGAGAGCTCCTATAATTCACCCCTCCACTTT
CASSSRQESSYNSPLHF
>TRBV5-4|NA|TRBJ1-1|NA
TGTGCCAGCAGCGGAGTTCCAGGGGCGAACACTGAAGCTTTCTTT
CASSGVPGANTEAFF
>TRBV18|NA|TRBJ1-1|NA
TGTGCCAGCTCACATAAACGTTACCAGGGAGACGACACTGAAGCTTTCTTT
CASSHKRYQGDDTEAFF
>TRBV5-4|TRBD2|TRBJ2-2|NA
TGTGCCAGCAGCTTGCAGCGGGGCAACACCGGGGAGCTGTTTTTT
CASSLQRGNTGELFF
>TRBV7-9|NA|TRBJ1-2|once
TGTGCCAGCGCCGGTGGGGCTAACTATGGCTACACCTTC
CASAGGANYGYTF
>TRBV4-1|NA|TRBJ1-2|NA
TGCGCCAGCAGCCAAGATTCGCAGGGTAGTAACTATGGCTACACCTTC
CASSQDSQGSNYGYTF
>TRBV30|TRBD1|TRBJ1-1|NA
TGTGCCCGGGACAGGCCGAACACTGAAGCTTTCTTT
CARDRPNTEAFF
>TRBV7-2|NA|TRBJ1-1|NA
TGTGCCAGCAGCTTAGACAGGGCAGCTGAAGCTTTCTTT
CASSLDRAAEAFF